These T cell receptor beta chains were read from a single sample in a study of regulatory T cells in long-lasting Graves disease. TCRdb re-analysed the multiplex PCR reads in MiXCR, keeping a single row per CDR3 protein. Of 300,000 to 400,000 distinct CDR3 sequences in the sample, 15% to 20% are singletons; the top ten hold around 36%. The source material was peripheral blood mononuclear cells (PBMCs), sampled at new diagnosis, from a patient treated with antithyroid drugs. These receptors were taken from a female donor with Graves disease. Both conserved end residues are part of each CDR3. A D gene is named only where the DNA matches it firmly. A clone size is listed for some rows: how often the clone was seen (once, few, many), or a class if it is expanded.

j_call: TRBJ2-3; clone_size: many; v_call: TRBV20-1; d_call: -; cdr3_nt: TGCAGTGCTTTTAGGACTAGCACAGATACGCAGTATTTT; cdr3_aa: CSAFRTSTDTQYF
j_call: TRBJ2-7; clone_size: many; v_call: TRBV14; d_call: -; cdr3_nt: TGTGCCAGCAGCCAAGTTCCGAGGGAGCAGTACTTC; cdr3_aa: CASSQVPREQYF
j_call: TRBJ1-1; clone_size: many; v_call: TRBV28; d_call: -; cdr3_nt: TGTGCCAGCAGTGCCGCCGGAGGGTCGGACACTGAAGCTTTCTTT; cdr3_aa: CASSAAGGSDTEAFF
j_call: TRBJ2-7; clone_size: many; v_call: TRBV12-3/TRBV12-4; d_call: -; cdr3_nt: TGTGCCAGCAGTTTACTGGGCAGGGTCTACGAGCAGTACTTC; cdr3_aa: CASSLLGRVYEQYF
j_call: TRBJ1-1; clone_size: many; v_call: TRBV13; d_call: TRBD1; cdr3_nt: TGTGCCAGCAGCTCGACTCAGGGGGCTCCGAACACTGAAGCTTTCTTT; cdr3_aa: CASSSTQGAPNTEAFF
j_call: TRBJ1-1; clone_size: -; v_call: TRBV24-1; d_call: -; cdr3_nt: TGTGCCACCAGTGACACTCATCCCAACACTGAAGCTTTCTTT; cdr3_aa: CATSDTHPNTEAFF
j_call: TRBJ1-1; clone_size: many; v_call: TRBV6-2/TRBV6-3; d_call: -; cdr3_nt: TGTGCCAGCAGGGGACTGCTCAACACTGAAGCTTTCTTT; cdr3_aa: CASRGLLNTEAFF
j_call: TRBJ1-6; clone_size: many; v_call: TRBV5-1; d_call: -; cdr3_nt: TGCGCCAGCAGCTTGGGGCCTGCGGGAGACTATAATTCACCCCTCCACTTT; cdr3_aa: CASSLGPAGDYNSPLHF
j_call: TRBJ2-5; clone_size: many; v_call: TRBV28; d_call: -; cdr3_nt: TGTGCCAGCAGTTCAGGGGGGGGTGGGCAAGAGACCCAGTACTTC; cdr3_aa: CASSSGGGGQETQYF
j_call: TRBJ1-5; clone_size: many; v_call: TRBV19; d_call: -; cdr3_nt: TGTGCCAGTAGTATAGCGCAATTCAGGGCTAGCAATCAGCCCCAGCATTTT; cdr3_aa: CASSIAQFRASNQPQHF
j_call: TRBJ1-1; clone_size: many; v_call: TRBV7-9; d_call: -; cdr3_nt: TGTGCCAGCAGCTTAGCTGCTGGGGGAACCATGAACACTGAAGCTTTCTTT; cdr3_aa: CASSLAAGGTMNTEAFF